This passage covers 20 T cell receptor beta chains from one sample sequenced in a study of T cell responses to AZD1222 COVID-19 vaccine. Some clones are missing from TCRdb's copy, which holds only in-frame ones; the method was immunoSEQ multiplex PCR. The sample holds 150,000 or so clones, approximately 92% seen once. The sample consisted of peripheral blood, taken on day 0 of AZD1222 vaccination. Receptor source: an adult in good health.

CDR3 amino acids: CAWSGGLANTEAFF. Here the CDR3 DNA reads TGTGCCTGGAGCGGAGGCCTCGCAAACACTGAAGCTTTCTTT. The chain employs TRBV30 and TRBJ1-1; D is uncertain. Germline V CDR1 and CDR2: GTSNPN, SVGIG (reference sequence). V lost 3 bases and J 2 bases, leaving 13 bases between the germline ends. The CDR3 consists of 14 residues.

The chain couples TRBV27 to TRBJ1-2, with D tentatively TRBD1 (6 bases). CDR3 length: 11 residues. Germline CDR1 and CDR2: MNHEY and SMNVEV (reference sequence). Trimming cost V 11 bases and J 2 bases, with 9 bases left between them. The CDR3 DNA is TGTGCCTCCCAGGGGAACTATGGCTACACCTTC. It yields the protein CASQGNYGYTF.

The chain has TRBV10-2 and TRBJ1-2; unclear D gene. V was cut by 0 bases and J by 5 bases, with 16 bases left in between. Looked up from germline, CDR1 is WSHSY and CDR2 is SAAADI. This CDR3 has 16 residues. In DNA form, the CDR3 reads TGCGCCAGCAGTGAGTCGATGGGAGGGCCTGGGTATGGCTACACCTTC. Translated, it gives CASSESMGGPGYGYTF.

This chain connects TRBV11-3 to TRBJ2-1; possible D gene TRBD1, 5 bases. Trimming shortened V by 3 bases and J by 9 bases, and 9 bases separated the two germline ends. The CDR3 runs 12 residues. CDR1 SGHNT and CDR2 YENEEA come from the germline V gene. CDR3 in DNA: TGTGCCAGCAGCTTTTCAGGGATTGAGCAGTTCTTC. Translated: CASSFSGIEQFF.

In this sample, this clone turned up once. V gene TRBV5-4 combines with J gene TRBJ1-1; 8 nucleotides align to TRBD1. The V and J ends lost 4 bases and 4 bases, in that order; junction bases with no gene match: 9. Germline V CDR1 and CDR2: SGHNT, YYREEE (reference sequence). This CDR3 is built from 15 residues. The CDR3 DNA reads TGTGCCAGCAGCCCTAGACAGGGGTTGGGCACTGAAGCTTTCTTT. This codes for CASSPRQGLGTEAFF.

The rearrangement joins TRBV19 to TRBJ2-5; D remains ambiguous. The CDR3 has 13 residues. The germline gives CDR1 LNHDA, CDR2 SQIVND (reference sequence). Between the trimmed V and J ends, which lost 6 bases and 1 base, there was a span of 9 bases. The CDR3 sequence: CASSVRAQETQYF. CDR3 sequence (DNA): TGTGCCAGTAGCGTTAGGGCCCAAGAGACCCAGTACTTC.

The gene calls are TRBV5-5 and TRBJ1-3, with D perhaps TRBD1 (5 bases). V lost 3 bases and J 9 bases, leaving 16 bases between the germline ends. The CDR3 consists of 14 residues. Germline V CDR1 and CDR2: SGHKS, YYEKEE (reference sequence). CDR3 residues: CASSSGLYEGTIYF. CDR3 in DNA: TGTGCCAGCAGCTCGGGACTCTATGAAGGCACCATATATTTT.

The V call is TRBV5-1, the J call TRBJ2-7; D uncertain. The CDR3 is 14 amino acids. V was cut by 0 bases and J by 2 bases, with 9 bases left in between. Germline-derived CDR1 and CDR2 are SGHRS and YFSETQ. The CDR3 region has the DNA TGCGCCAGCAGCTTGGCCAGCTTCACCTACGAGCAGTACTTC. Its translation is CASSLASFTYEQYF.

DNA for the CDR3: TGTGCCAGCAGCTACAGGGGGATGAATTCACCCCTCCACTTT. This gives the protein CASSYRGMNSPLHF. This sequence joins TRBV14 and TRBJ1-6, with 8 nucleotides matching TRBD1. V trimming: 5 bases; J trimming: 7 bases; junction bases outside the gene matches: 4. CDR1 is SGHDN and CDR2 is FVKESK in the germline V gene. This CDR3 comprises 14 residues.

The V gene is TRBV2, the J gene TRBJ2-3; D unclear. With 4 bases removed from V and 0 bases from J, the gap between germline ends came to 5 bases. Per the germline V gene, CDR1 is SNHLY and CDR2 is FYNNEI. The CDR3 spans 13 residues. Here the CDR3 DNA reads TGTGCCAGCAGTGCCGACAGCACAGATACGCAGTATTTT. Its translation is CASSADSTDTQYF.

V and J are TRBV10-3 and TRBJ2-7; possibly TRBD2 for D (5 bases). CDR3 length: 13 amino acids. CDR1 ENHRY and CDR2 SYGVKD come from the germline V gene. The germline V and J ends were trimmed by 7 bases and 0 bases, with 10 bases remaining between them. CDR3: CAITRGTSYEQYF. The CDR3 DNA reads TGTGCCATCACCCGGGGAACCTCCTACGAGCAGTACTTC.

This chain uses TRBV2 with TRBJ2-7, with 9 bases identical to TRBD1. Germline V gene lookup returns CDR1 SNHLY and CDR2 FYNNEI. The CDR3 loop spans 14 amino acids. Trimming at V came to 6 bases and at J to 2 bases, leaving 5 bases not matched to a gene. The CDR3: CASSPRQGAYEQYF. The CDR3 region has the DNA TGTGCCAGCAGCCCCAGACAGGGGGCCTACGAGCAGTACTTC.

The chain recombines TRBV28 with TRBJ1-5, with 11 nucleotides matching TRBD1. Trimming at V came to 7 bases and at J to 4 bases, leaving 6 bases not matched to a gene. Germline lookup yields CDR1 MDHEN and CDR2 SYDVKM. This CDR3 is built from 15 residues. CDR3 bases: TGTGCCAGCATCTCGGGACAGGGGGGGAATCAGCCCCAGCATTTT. Translating gives CASISGQGGNQPQHF.

This clone was observed a few times. The gene calls are TRBV29-1 and TRBJ1-1; 7 nucleotides match TRBD1. Per the germline V gene, CDR1 is SQVTM and CDR2 is ANQGSEA. The CDR3 runs 13 residues. V lost 7 bases and J lost 0; bases outside the gene matches: 5. CDR3 in amino acids: CSGKTGLNTEAFF. The CDR3 region has the DNA TGCAGCGGAAAGACAGGGCTGAACACTGAAGCTTTCTTT. The full variable domain, with the rest looked up from reference TRBV29-1 and TRBJ1-1, is SAVISQKPSRDICQRGTSLTIQCQVDSQVTMMFWYRQQPGQSLTLIATANQGSEATYESGFVIDKFPISRPNLTFSTLTVSNMSPEDSSIYLCSGKTGLNTEAFFGQGTRLTVV.

The V call is TRBV27, the J call TRBJ1-5; TRBD1 aligns across 7 bases. Germline values: CDR1 MNHEY, CDR2 SMNVEV (reference sequence). This CDR3 region has 14 residues. The V segment lost 6 bases and the J segment 7 bases; nucleotides outside the gene matches: 9. CDR3 sequence (DNA): TGTGCCAGCAGGCGAGAAGTGGGACAGCAGCCCCAGCATTTT. Its protein is CASRREVGQQPQHF.

The rearrangement links TRBV19 to TRBJ1-5; 8 bases line up with TRBD1. Germline CDR1 reads LNHDA; CDR2 reads SQIVND (reference sequence). V dropped 5 bases and J dropped 1; count of bases not matched to a gene: 4. The CDR3 runs 15 residues. DNA for the CDR3: TGTGCCAGTAGTCGACAGGGGACGAGCAATCAGCCCCAGCATTTT. Protein product: CASSRQGTSNQPQHF. The full variable domain, with the rest looked up from reference TRBV19 and TRBJ1-5, is DGGITQSPKYLFRKEGQNVTLSCEQNLNHDAMYWYRQDPGQGLRLIYYSQIVNDFQKGDIAEGYSVSREKKESFPLTVTSAQKNPTAFYLCASSRQGTSNQPQHFGDGTRLSIL.

The rearrangement uses TRBV19 and TRBJ1-4; D call uncertain. The germline V and J ends were trimmed by 2 bases and 0 bases, with 13 bases remaining between them. The germline CDR1 and CDR2 sequences are LNHDA and SQIVND (reference sequence). The CDR3 has 17 residues. DNA of the CDR3: TGTGCCAGTAGTATATCTGGGCCCTTCCCAACTAATGAAAAACTGTTTTTT. Protein sequence: CASSISGPFPTNEKLFF.

This clone was counted a single time. The rearrangement joins TRBV14 to TRBJ2-7; no reliable D call. CDR3 size: 13 residues. V was shortened by 4 bases and J by 6 bases, with 13 bases between the two germline ends. Per the germline V gene, CDR1 is SGHDN and CDR2 is FVKESK. The CDR3 sequence is CASSPRAVGEQYF. CDR3 coding DNA: TGTGCCAGCAGCCCCCGGGCGGTTGGCGAGCAGTACTTC.

The chain is built from TRBV5-4 and TRBJ2-7; tentatively, D is TRBD1 or TRBD2 (5 bases each). The CDR3 is made up of 16 amino acids. Trimming took off 4 bases at V and 5 bases at J, with 22 bases between the two ends. Germline CDR1 reads SGHNT; CDR2 reads YYREEE (reference sequence). Written as DNA, the CDR3 is TGTGCCAGCAGCCCGGGCATGACCCGCCCGGGGCACGAGCAGTACTTC. This translates into CASSPGMTRPGHEQYF. Full variable domain (missing parts from reference TRBV5-4 and TRBJ2-7): ETGVTQSPTHLIKTRGQQVTLRCSSQSGHNTVSWYQQALGQGPQFIFQYYREEENGRGNFPPRFSGLQFPNYSSELNVNALELDDSALYLCASSPGMTRPGHEQYFGPGTRLTVT.

The chain carries TRBV10-1 and TRBJ2-7, with D uncertain. Germline V gene sequence: CDR1 WNHNN, CDR2 SYGVQD (reference sequence). The CDR3 sequence is 12 residues long. The germline V and J ends were trimmed by 3 bases and 0 bases, with 3 bases remaining between them. CDR3: CASSDTSYEQYF. The CDR3 region has the DNA TGCGCCAGCAGTGACACCTCCTACGAGCAGTACTTC.